This TCR beta chain was captured by sequencing in a study of Ad26.COV2.S vaccination and SARS-CoV-2 variants. Across the whole study: Donor participated within the Ad26.COV2.S arm of the COV1001 trial. Doses of Ad26.COV2.S were injected into muscle once or twice, 56 days apart.

Data came from immunoSEQ multiplex PCR; TCRdb stores just in-frame clones and leaves some out. The data contain roughly 240,000 clones, roughly 90% of them seen just once; the ten biggest clones take up around 11%. Treatment given: around 19 received Ad26.COV2.S at low or high dose, single or two shots; about five received placebo; per-sample allocation not given. Specimen acquisition occurred on day 63 following the initial vaccine or placebo injection. Within Boston, the person who donated was an adult of 18-55 years. The length of the CDR3 is 13 residues. Trimming left V 1 base short and J 11 bases short, with 14 bases between. Per the germline V gene, CDR1 is LGHDT and CDR2 is YNNKEL (reference sequence).

V gene TRBV3-1 (or the pseudogene TRBV3-2) combines with J gene TRBJ1-1; TRBD1 is a possible D gene (5 bases). Sample: peripheral blood, taken in a trial of Ad26.COV2.S vaccine versus placebo. This TCR derives from a person aged 18-65 years who received the Ad26.COV2.S COVID-19 vaccine or a placebo. The CDR3 loop reads CASSQVGGTYAFF. The CDR3 region has the DNA TGTGCCAGCAGCCAAGTCGGGGGGACCTATGCTTTCTTT.